The 23 T cell receptor beta chains reported below all come from one sample, sequenced in a study of early T cells in non-severe SARS-CoV-2 infection. Via MiXCR, TCRdb re-called the 5' RACE reads, giving one row per CDR3 protein. The sample consists of more than 95,000 distinct CDR3 sequences, just under 15% of them appearing once. Sequencing was carried out using whole blood. The source is an adult who was a healthcare worker with PCR-confirmed SARS-CoV-2 infection or an uninfected control (not recorded which).

The rearrangement joins TRBV10-2 to TRBJ1-1; D might be TRBD1 (6 bases). V lost 4 bases, J lost 5 bases, and 11 bases lay in between. Germline lookup yields CDR1 WSHSY and CDR2 SAAADI. The length of the CDR3 is 13 residues. The CDR3 DNA follows: TGCGCCAGCAGTGTACAGGGCAGGACTGAAGCTTTCTTT. Translating it yields CASSVQGRTEAFF.

This clonotype was found many times. The chain is built from TRBV12-3 or TRBV12-4 and TRBJ1-3; 7 bases agree with TRBD1. The CDR3 length is 13 residues. V trimming: 6 bases; J trimming: 5 bases; junction bases outside the gene matches: 4. CDR3 protein: CASRTGERNTIYF. CDR3 sequence (DNA): TGTGCCAGCAGAACAGGGGAACGAAACACCATATATTTT.

This clonotype turned up a few times. The genes are TRBV12-3 or TRBV12-4 and TRBJ1-2, with 7 bases fitting TRBD1. Trimming removed 3 bases from V and 7 bases from J; junction bases left unmatched: 5. CDR3 length: 13 residues. CDR3 sequence reads: CASSFRGRGGYTF. The CDR3 DNA is TGTGCCAGCAGTTTCAGGGGGAGGGGTGGCTACACCTTC.

Worth noting for this clonotype: One end of the junction does not line up with germline, which may come from a read error. V and J are TRBV6-1 and TRBJ1-1; D may be TRBD1 (6 bases). The CDR3 is 14 residues long. Germline V lookup: CDR1 MNHNS, CDR2 SASEGT. The CDR3 spells CARSEFRRTAEAFF. The CDR3 DNA sequence: TGTGCCAGGAGTGAATTTCGTAGGACAGCCGAAGCTTTCTTT.

The genes are TRBV11-2 and TRBJ2-7, with D perhaps given as TRBD1 or TRBD2 (5 bases each). The germline V gene has CDR1 SGHAT and CDR2 FQNNGV. This CDR3 region has 15 residues. V was clipped by 6 bases and J by 7 bases, with 22 bases between them. In DNA, the CDR3 is TGTGCCAGCAGGTTCCCAGGGCGGCCGTCGGGGGAGCAGTACTTC. It yields the protein CASRFPGRPSGEQYF.

This clonotype was found a few times. The chain employs TRBV7-9 and TRBJ2-2, with D perhaps matching TRBD1 or TRBD2 (6 bases each). Germline CDR1 SEHNR, CDR2 FQNEAQ (reference sequence). V was cut by 7 bases and J by 5 bases, with 17 bases left in between. This CDR3 region has 15 residues. CDR3 residues: CASMDPGDFTGELFF. CDR3 coding DNA: TGTGCCAGCATGGATCCAGGGGACTTTACCGGGGAGCTGTTTTTT.

This clonotype was seen a few times. The J gene is TRBJ1-6, the V gene TRBV7-9; D not certain. Germline CDR1 SEHNR, CDR2 FQNEAQ (reference sequence). V was clipped by 4 bases and J by 0 bases, with 13 bases between them. The CDR3 has 17 amino acids. The CDR3 protein is CASSSVGGSSYNSPLHF. The DNA for the CDR3 is TGTGCCAGCAGCTCGGTGGGTGGAAGCTCCTATAATTCACCCCTCCACTTT.

This clonotype was seen only a few times. The rearrangement links TRBV7-9 to TRBJ2-2; either TRBD1 or TRBD2 may fit D (5 bases each). CDR1 is SEHNR and CDR2 is FQNEAQ in the germline V gene (reference sequence). The V gene lost 4 bases and the J gene lost 7 bases, with 13 bases spanning the gap. This CDR3 comprises 14 residues. For the CDR3, the DNA is TGTGCCAGCAGCTATCGAGTGGGGGACGGGGAGCTGTTTTTT. This encodes CASSYRVGDGELFF.

Many counts were recorded for this clonotype. The rearrangement uses TRBV18 and TRBJ2-7; 8 bases fit TRBD1. The CDR3 contains 14 residues. V shed 3 bases, J shed 1 base, and the junction held 2 bases outside the gene matches. CDR1 and CDR2 (germline): KGHSH, LQKENI. The CDR3 spells CASSPDRASYEQYF. The CDR3 DNA sequence: TGTGCCAGCTCACCGGACAGGGCTTCCTACGAGCAGTACTTC.

This clonotype was observed a few times. The rearrangement uses TRBV19 and TRBJ1-1, with D unclear. The V end lost 5 bases, the J end lost 8 bases, and 12 bases lay between the germline ends. CDR1 and CDR2 from the germline V gene are LNHDA and SQIVND (reference sequence). CDR3 size: 12 residues. As DNA, the CDR3 is TGTGCCAGTAGTCCCCGCGAGCGGGAAGCTTTCTTT. Encoded protein: CASSPREREAFF.

The chain recombines TRBV12-3 or TRBV12-4 with TRBJ1-1; D uncertain. Trimming shortened V by 1 base and J by 4 bases, and 10 bases separated the two germline ends. The length of the CDR3 is 14 residues. CDR3 nucleotide sequence: TGTGCCAGCAGTTTAGGATGGGTGGGCACTGAAGCTTTCTTT. Translated, it gives CASSLGWVGTEAFF.

This clonotype was recorded at least ten times. The chain carries TRBV7-9 and TRBJ2-3; no definite D call. Per the germline V gene, CDR1 is SEHNR and CDR2 is FQNEAQ (reference sequence). The germline V and J ends were trimmed by 3 bases and 4 bases, with 5 bases remaining between them. The CDR3 runs to 12 residues. CDR3 DNA sequence: TGTGCCAGCAGCTTCGAGTCAGATACGCAGTATTTT. Its translation: CASSFESDTQYF.

The chain uses TRBV4-1 and TRBJ1-2; 9 bases are shared with TRBD1. The CDR3 sequence is 16 residues long. CDR1 and CDR2 (germline): MGHRA, YSYEKL. Trimming at V came to 1 base and at J to 6 bases, leaving 9 bases not matched to a gene. CDR3 sequence reads: CASSQGTGQGLNGYTF. Written as DNA, the CDR3 is TGCGCCAGCAGCCAAGGGACAGGACAGGGGTTAAATGGCTACACCTTC.

The sample holds a few counts of this clonotype. The chain combines TRBV2 with TRBJ1-2, with D possibly TRBD1 on 5 matching bases. The CDR3 spans 14 residues. Germline values: CDR1 SNHLY, CDR2 FYNNEI. The V and J ends lost 1 base and 4 bases respectively, with 10 bases between them. The CDR3: CASSEDRQAYGYTF. CDR3 DNA: TGTGCCAGCAGTGAAGACAGGCAAGCCTATGGCTACACCTTC.

The chain carries TRBV7-2 and TRBJ2-7, with unresolved D. Germline assignment: CDR1 SGHTA and CDR2 FQGNSA. The ends were cut back, 4 bases at V and 0 bases at J, with 10 bases in the middle. This CDR3 region has 14 residues. CDR3 bases: TGTGCCAGCAGCTCCAGTCAGAGCTCCTACGAGCAGTACTTC. Residues: CASSSSQSSYEQYF.

This clonotype was observed a handful of times. The genes are TRBV7-9 and TRBJ2-5; 16 positions agree with TRBD2. This CDR3 spans 19 amino acids. V shed 6 bases, J shed 4 bases, and the junction held 14 bases outside the gene matches. Per the germline V gene, CDR1 is SEHNR and CDR2 is FQNEAQ (reference sequence). In DNA, the CDR3 is TGTGCCAGCAGGCAAGCCGGGACTAGCGGGGGGGCCGCCGGAGAGACCCAGTACTTC. Translating it yields CASRQAGTSGGAAGETQYF.

The CDR3 loop reads CASSEGLQAGELFF. Written as DNA, the CDR3 is TGTGCCAGCAGTGAGGGACTTCAGGCCGGGGAGCTGTTTTTT. This rearrangement joins TRBV2 to TRBJ2-2; possibly TRBD2 for D (6 bases). This CDR3 comprises 14 residues. V lost 3 bases and J 6 bases, leaving 11 bases between the germline ends. Germline V lookup: CDR1 SNHLY, CDR2 FYNNEI.

The table lists this clonotype with a few counts. V is TRBV10-3 and J is TRBJ2-7, with D tentatively TRBD1 (6 bases). V shed 10 bases and J shed 3 bases, with 13 bases lying between them. Germline V gene data show CDR1 as ENHRY and CDR2 as SYGVKD. The length of the CDR3 is 12 residues. CDR3 protein: CATSGQNYEQYF. The CDR3 region has the DNA TGTGCCACCTCGGGACAAAACTACGAGCAGTACTTC.

Only a few counts were recorded for this clonotype. The chain has TRBV29-1 and TRBJ2-2, with TRBD1 matching 11 bases. The CDR3 runs to 15 residues. The V gene's germline CDR1 is SQVTM and CDR2 ANQGSEA. Unmatched junction bases numbered 3, after V lost 2 bases and J lost 4 bases. In DNA, the CDR3 is TGCAGCGTTGAAAGGACAGGGGGCGCCACCGGGGAGCTGTTTTTT. Protein sequence: CSVERTGGATGELFF.

This chain joins TRBV10-3 and TRBJ2-7; 11 nucleotides match TRBD2. With 6 bases clipped from V and 5 bases from J, the junction kept 9 bases outside the gene matches. CDR1 ENHRY and CDR2 SYGVKD come from the germline V gene. The CDR3 is 15 amino acids. CDR3 nucleotide sequence: TGTGCCATCAGGACAACTAGCGGGGGTCACCACGAGCAGTACTTC. Translation gives CAIRTTSGGHHEQYF.

This chain uses TRBV20-1 with TRBJ1-2; 10 nucleotides line up with TRBD1. CDR3 size: 18 residues. The trim removed 6 bases at V and 0 bases at J, leaving 16 bases unmatched. In germline, CDR1 is DFQATT, CDR2 SNEGSKA (reference sequence). The CDR3 coding sequence is TGCAGTGCCCTTACCACCGGGACAGGGGATTTAGCTAACTATGGCTACACCTTC. Protein sequence: CSALTTGTGDLANYGYTF.

Concerning this clonotype itself: The conserved phenylalanine or tryptophan normally closing the CDR3 is absent here, so this likely arose from a read error. The gene calls are TRBV7-9 and TRBJ2-1; D uncertain. Germline CDR1 is SEHNR and CDR2 is FQNEAQ (reference sequence). V shed 2 bases and J shed 11 bases, with 19 bases lying between them. This CDR3 contains 15 residues. The CDR3: CASSLRRAGTVKQFL. For the CDR3, the DNA is TGTGCCAGCAGCTTACGAAGGGCAGGAACGGTCAAGCAGTTCTTG.

About this clonotype itself: The conserved phenylalanine or tryptophan normally closing the CDR3 is absent here, so this likely arose from a read error. V usage is TRBV11-2 and J usage is TRBJ2-1; D possibly corresponds to TRBD1 (5 bases). The CDR3 runs to 12 residues. The V end lost 5 bases, the J end lost 8 bases, and 10 bases lay between the germline ends. Germline assignment: CDR1 SGHAT and CDR2 FQNNGV. The CDR3 nucleotides read TGTGCCAGCAGCGCCCAGGGCGATGAGCAGTTCTCC. Its translation: CASSAQGDEQFS.